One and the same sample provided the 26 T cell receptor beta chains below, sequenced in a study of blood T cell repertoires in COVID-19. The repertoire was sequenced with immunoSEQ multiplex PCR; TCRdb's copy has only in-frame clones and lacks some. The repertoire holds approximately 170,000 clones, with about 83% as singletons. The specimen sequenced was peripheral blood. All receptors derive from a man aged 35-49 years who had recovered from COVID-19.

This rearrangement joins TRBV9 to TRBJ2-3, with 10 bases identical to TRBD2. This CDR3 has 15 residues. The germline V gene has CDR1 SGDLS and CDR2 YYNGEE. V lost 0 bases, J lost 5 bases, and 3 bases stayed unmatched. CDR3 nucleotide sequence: TGTGCCAGCAGCGTAGGGTCTAGCGGGAGAGATACGCAGTATTTT. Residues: CASSVGSSGRDTQYF. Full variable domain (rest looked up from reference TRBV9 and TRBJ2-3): DSGVTQTPKHLITATGQRVTLRCSPRSGDLSVYWYQQSLDQGLQFLIQYYNGEERAKGNILERFSAQQFPDLHSELNLSSLELGDSALYFCASSVGSSGRDTQYFGPGTRLTVL.

The CDR3 sequence: CSAGTSGRPYNEQFF. CDR3 DNA sequence: TGCAGCGCCGGGACTAGCGGGCGACCATACAATGAGCAGTTCTTC. The chain couples TRBV29-1 to TRBJ2-1; 12 bases fit TRBD2. The CDR3 spans 15 residues. V lost 7 bases and J lost 4; bases outside the gene matches: 8. Germline V CDR1 and CDR2: SQVTM, ANQGSEA.

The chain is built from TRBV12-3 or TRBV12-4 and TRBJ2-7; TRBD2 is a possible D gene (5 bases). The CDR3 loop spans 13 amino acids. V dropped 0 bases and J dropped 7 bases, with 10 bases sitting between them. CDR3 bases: TGTGCCAGCAGTTTAGCCGGGATGGGGGAGCAGTACTTC. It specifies CASSLAGMGEQYF.

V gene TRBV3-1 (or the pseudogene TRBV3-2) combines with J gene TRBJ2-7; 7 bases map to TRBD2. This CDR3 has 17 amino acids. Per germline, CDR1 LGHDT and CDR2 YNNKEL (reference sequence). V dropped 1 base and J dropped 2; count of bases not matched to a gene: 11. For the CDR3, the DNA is TGTGCCAGCAGCCAAGGGCAGCGCGGGAGCCTAACCTACGAGCAGTACTTC. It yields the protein CASSQGQRGSLTYEQYF.

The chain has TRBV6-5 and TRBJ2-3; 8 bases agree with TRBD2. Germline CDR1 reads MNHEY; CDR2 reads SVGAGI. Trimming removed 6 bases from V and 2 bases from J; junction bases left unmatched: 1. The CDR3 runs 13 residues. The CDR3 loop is CASRLAATDTQYF. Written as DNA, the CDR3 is TGTGCCAGCAGACTAGCGGCCACAGATACGCAGTATTTT.

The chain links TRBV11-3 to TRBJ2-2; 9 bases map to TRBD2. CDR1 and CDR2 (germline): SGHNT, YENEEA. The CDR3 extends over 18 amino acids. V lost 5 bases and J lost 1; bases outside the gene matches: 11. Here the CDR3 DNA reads TGTGCCAGCAGCAGGCTAGCGGGGCGGTACATGAACACCGGGGAGCTGTTTTTT. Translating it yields CASSRLAGRYMNTGELFF.

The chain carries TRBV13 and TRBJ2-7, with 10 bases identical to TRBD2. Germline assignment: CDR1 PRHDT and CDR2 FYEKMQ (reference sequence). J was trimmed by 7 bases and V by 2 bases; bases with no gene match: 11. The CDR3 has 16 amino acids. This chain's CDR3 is CASSLSGLAGEREQYF. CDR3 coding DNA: TGTGCCAGCAGCTTATCAGGGCTAGCGGGAGAACGGGAGCAGTACTTC.

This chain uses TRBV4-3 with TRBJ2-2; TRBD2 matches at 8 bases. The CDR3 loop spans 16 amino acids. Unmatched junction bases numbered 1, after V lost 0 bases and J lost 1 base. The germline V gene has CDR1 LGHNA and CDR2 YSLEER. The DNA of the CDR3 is TGCGCCAGCAGCCAAGAGGCGGGAGGGAACACCGGGGAGCTGTTTTTT. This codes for CASSQEAGGNTGELFF.

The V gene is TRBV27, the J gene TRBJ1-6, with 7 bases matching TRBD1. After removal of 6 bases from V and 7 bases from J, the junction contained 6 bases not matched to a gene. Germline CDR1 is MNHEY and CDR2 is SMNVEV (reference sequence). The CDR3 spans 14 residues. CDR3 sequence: CASSWTGSNSPLHF. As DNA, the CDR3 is TGTGCCAGCAGCTGGACAGGCTCAAATTCACCCCTCCACTTT.

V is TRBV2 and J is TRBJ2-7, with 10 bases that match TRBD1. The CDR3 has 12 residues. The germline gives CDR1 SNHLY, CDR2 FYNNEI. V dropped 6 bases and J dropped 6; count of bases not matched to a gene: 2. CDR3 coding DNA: TGTGCCAGCAGCGGGACAGGGGCCGAGCAGTACTTC. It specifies CASSGTGAEQYF.

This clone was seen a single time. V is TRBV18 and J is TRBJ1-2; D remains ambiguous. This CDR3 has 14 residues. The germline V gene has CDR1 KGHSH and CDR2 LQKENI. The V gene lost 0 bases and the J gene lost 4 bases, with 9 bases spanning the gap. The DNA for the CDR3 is TGTGCCAGCTCACCACCGGGCCGGCTCTATGGCTACACCTTC. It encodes CASSPPGRLYGYTF.

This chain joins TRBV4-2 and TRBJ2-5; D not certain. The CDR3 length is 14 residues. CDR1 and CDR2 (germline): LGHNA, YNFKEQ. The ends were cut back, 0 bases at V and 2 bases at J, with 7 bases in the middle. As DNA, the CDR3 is TGTGCCAGCAGCCAAGAACCCCTACAAGAGACCCAGTACTTC. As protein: CASSQEPLQETQYF.

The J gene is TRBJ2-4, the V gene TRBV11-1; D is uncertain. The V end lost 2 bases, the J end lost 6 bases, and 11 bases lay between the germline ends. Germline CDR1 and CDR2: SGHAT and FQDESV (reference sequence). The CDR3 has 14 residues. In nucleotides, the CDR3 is TGTGCCAGCAGCTTAAGCCCGCTATTAAACATTCAGTACTTC. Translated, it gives CASSLSPLLNIQYF.

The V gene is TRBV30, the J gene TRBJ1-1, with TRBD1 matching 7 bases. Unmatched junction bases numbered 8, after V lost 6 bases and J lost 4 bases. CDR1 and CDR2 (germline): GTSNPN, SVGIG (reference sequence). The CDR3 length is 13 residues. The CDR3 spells CACRDRQSTEAFF. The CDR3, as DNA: TGTGCCTGCCGGGACAGACAGAGCACTGAAGCTTTCTTT.

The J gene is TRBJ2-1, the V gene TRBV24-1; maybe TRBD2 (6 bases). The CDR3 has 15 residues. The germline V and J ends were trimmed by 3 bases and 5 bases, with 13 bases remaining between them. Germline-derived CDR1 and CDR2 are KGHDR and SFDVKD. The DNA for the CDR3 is TGTGCCACCAGTGATACCGGGACTCCTCACAATGAGCAGTTCTTC. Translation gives CATSDTGTPHNEQFF.

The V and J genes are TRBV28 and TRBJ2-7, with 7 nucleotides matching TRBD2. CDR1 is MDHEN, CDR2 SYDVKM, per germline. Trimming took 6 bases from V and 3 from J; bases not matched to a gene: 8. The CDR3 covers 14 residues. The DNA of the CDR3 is TGTGCCAGCAGACCTAGACTAGCTCTCTACGAGCAGTACTTC. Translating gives CASRPRLALYEQYF.

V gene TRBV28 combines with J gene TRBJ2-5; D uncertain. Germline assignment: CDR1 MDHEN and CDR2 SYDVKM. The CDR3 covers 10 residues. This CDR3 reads CATSQETQYF. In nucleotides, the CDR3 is TGTGCTACGAGTCAAGAGACCCAGTACTTC. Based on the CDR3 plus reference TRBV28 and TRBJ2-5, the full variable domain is DVKVTQSSRYLVKRTGEKVFLECVQDMDHENMFWYRQDPGLGLRLIYFSYDVKMKEKGDIPEGYSVSREKKERFSLILESASTNQTSMYLCATSQETQYFGPGTRLLVL.

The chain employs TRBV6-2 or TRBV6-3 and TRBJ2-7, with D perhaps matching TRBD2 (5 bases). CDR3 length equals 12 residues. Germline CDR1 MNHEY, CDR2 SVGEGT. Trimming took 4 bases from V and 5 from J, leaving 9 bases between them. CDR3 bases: TGTGCCAGCAGTTTTGGACTTCACGAGCAGTACTTC. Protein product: CASSFGLHEQYF.

The CDR3 protein is CASSSRTKVQGQPTNEKLFF. The CDR3, as DNA: TGTGCCAGCAGTTCTAGAACTAAGGTGCAGGGACAACCAACTAATGAAAAACTGTTTTTT. The chain employs TRBV28 and TRBJ1-4; weak D call: TRBD1 (6 bases). The CDR3 spans 20 residues. V lost 4 bases and J lost 0, with 24 bases in between. Germline lookup yields CDR1 MDHEN and CDR2 SYDVKM.

Written as DNA, the CDR3 is TGTGCCAGCAGTGAAACCACCCCAGGAGAGACCCAGTACTTC. It translates to CASSETTPGETQYF. The chain recombines TRBV2 with TRBJ2-5; D unclear. The V and J ends lost 2 bases and 4 bases respectively, with 11 bases between them. Looked up from germline, CDR1 is SNHLY and CDR2 is FYNNEI. The CDR3 is 14 residues long. Supplemented by reference TRBV2 and TRBJ2-5, the full variable domain reads EPEVTQTPSHQVTQMGQEVILRCVPISNHLYFYWYRQILGQKVEFLVSFYNNEISEKSEIFDDQFSVERPDGSNFTLKIRSTKLEDSAMYFCASSETTPGETQYFGPGTRLLVL.

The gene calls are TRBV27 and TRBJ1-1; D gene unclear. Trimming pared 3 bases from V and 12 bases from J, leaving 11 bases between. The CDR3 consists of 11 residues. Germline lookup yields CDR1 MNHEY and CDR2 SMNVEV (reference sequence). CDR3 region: CASSFWGGTFF. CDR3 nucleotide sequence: TGTGCCAGCAGTTTCTGGGGAGGAACTTTCTTT.

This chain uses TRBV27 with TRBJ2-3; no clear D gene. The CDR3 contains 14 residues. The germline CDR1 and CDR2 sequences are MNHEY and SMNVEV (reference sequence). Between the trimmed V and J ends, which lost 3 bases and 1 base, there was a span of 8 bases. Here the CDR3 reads CASSFGLRTDTQYF. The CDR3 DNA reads TGTGCCAGCAGTTTCGGTTTACGCACAGATACGCAGTATTTT.

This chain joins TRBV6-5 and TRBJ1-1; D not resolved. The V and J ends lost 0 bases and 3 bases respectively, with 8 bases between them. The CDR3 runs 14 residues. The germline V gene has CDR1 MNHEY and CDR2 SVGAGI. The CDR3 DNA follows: TGTGCCAGCAGTTACTCGAGCAGGCACACTGAAGCTTTCTTT. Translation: CASSYSSRHTEAFF.

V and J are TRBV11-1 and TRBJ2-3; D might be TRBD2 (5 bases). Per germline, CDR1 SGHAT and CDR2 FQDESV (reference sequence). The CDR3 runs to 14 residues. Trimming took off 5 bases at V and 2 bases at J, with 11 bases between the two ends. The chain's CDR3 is CASSPKGVTDTQYF. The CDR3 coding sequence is TGTGCCAGCAGCCCCAAGGGAGTCACAGATACGCAGTATTTT.

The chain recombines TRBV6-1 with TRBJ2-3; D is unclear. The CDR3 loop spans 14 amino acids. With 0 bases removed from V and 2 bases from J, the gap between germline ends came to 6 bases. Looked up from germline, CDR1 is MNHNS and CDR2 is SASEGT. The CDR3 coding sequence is TGTGCCAGCAGTGAAGCGGGCGACACAGATACGCAGTATTTT. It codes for CASSEAGDTDTQYF.

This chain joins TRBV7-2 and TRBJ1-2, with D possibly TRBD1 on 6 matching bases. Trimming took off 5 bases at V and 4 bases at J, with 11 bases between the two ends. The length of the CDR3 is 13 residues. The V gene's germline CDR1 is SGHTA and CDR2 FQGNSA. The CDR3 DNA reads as TGTGCCAGCAGCACGGGGGGGGCCTATGGCTACACCTTC. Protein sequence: CASSTGGAYGYTF.